These 5 T cell receptor beta chains share one sample of origin, sequenced in a study of T cell responses to AZD1222 COVID-19 vaccine. Method: immunoSEQ multiplex PCR; TCRdb's copy keeps in-frame clones and lacks some. The sample consists of over 120,000 clones, approximately 86% of them appearing once. Sample: peripheral blood, taken 28 days after the second dose of the MenACWY control vaccine. The origin of the receptors is an adult who received the MenACWY meningococcal vaccine as a control.

The V and J genes are TRBV7-2 and TRBJ2-5; D is perhaps TRBD1 or TRBD2 (6 bases each). This CDR3 spans 14 amino acids. Trimming shortened V by 5 bases and J by 4 bases, and 14 bases separated the two germline ends. Looked up from germline, CDR1 is SGHTA and CDR2 is FQGNSA. This chain's CDR3 is CASSPLGGLETQYF. DNA for the CDR3: TGTGCCAGCAGCCCCCTTGGGGGGCTAGAGACCCAGTACTTC.

The rearrangement links TRBV27 to TRBJ2-7; TRBD1 matches at 7 bases. The CDR3 totals 14 residues. Germline assignment: CDR1 MNHEY and CDR2 SMNVEV (reference sequence). With 4 bases clipped from V and 0 bases from J, the junction kept 3 bases outside the gene matches. In DNA, the CDR3 is TGTGCCAGCAGTTCCAGGGGGAGCTCCTACGAGCAGTACTTC. This encodes CASSSRGSSYEQYF.

This clone has just one count. This chain joins TRBV30 and TRBJ2-7; D not certain. CDR3 length: 13 amino acids. The V end was cut by 3 bases, the J end by 3 bases, with 12 bases between. The germline V gene has CDR1 GTSNPN and CDR2 SVGIG (reference sequence). CDR3 in amino acids: CAWSAQPYYEQYF. The DNA of the CDR3 is TGTGCCTGGAGCGCACAGCCTTACTACGAGCAGTACTTC.

This clone was observed a single time. This chain connects TRBV5-4 to TRBJ1-6; tentatively, D is TRBD1 (5 bases). With 1 base removed from V and 5 bases from J, the gap between germline ends came to 13 bases. Germline loops: CDR1 SGHNT, CDR2 YYREEE (reference sequence). This CDR3 spans 16 amino acids. For the CDR3, the DNA is TGTGCCAGCAGCTTGAATTGGGGCCGGGATAATTCACCCCTCCACTTT. Amino acids: CASSLNWGRDNSPLHF.

This clone is a singleton in its sample. The chain links TRBV6-2 or TRBV6-3 to TRBJ2-3; D unresolved. This CDR3 has 15 residues. Trimming removed 4 bases from V and 0 bases from J, with 11 bases in between. The germline CDR1 and CDR2 sequences are MNHEY and SVGEGT. The CDR3: CASSLRLASTDTQYF. CDR3 nucleotides: TGTGCCAGCAGTTTGAGGTTAGCTAGCACAGATACGCAGTATTTT.